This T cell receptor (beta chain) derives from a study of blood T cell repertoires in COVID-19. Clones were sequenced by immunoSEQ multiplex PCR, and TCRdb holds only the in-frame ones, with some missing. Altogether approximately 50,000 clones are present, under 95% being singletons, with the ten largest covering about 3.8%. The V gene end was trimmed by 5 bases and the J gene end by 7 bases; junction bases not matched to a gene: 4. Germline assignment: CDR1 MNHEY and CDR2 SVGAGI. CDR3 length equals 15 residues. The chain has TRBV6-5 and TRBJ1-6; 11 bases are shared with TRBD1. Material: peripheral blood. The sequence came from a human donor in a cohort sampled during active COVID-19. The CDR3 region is CASSRTGGVNSPLHF. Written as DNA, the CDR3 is TGTGCCAGCAGTAGGACAGGGGGCGTCAATTCACCCCTCCACTTT.